These 24 T cell receptor beta chains originate from one sample sequenced in a study of cytomegalovirus exposure and HLA in healthy donors. Both 60 Vbeta primers and 13 Jbeta primers went into the PCR. The method was immunoSEQ multiplex PCR; TCRdb's version includes in-frame clones alone and lacks a portion of them. The sample holds some 210,000 clones; over 70% are singletons and the top ten take 1.3%. The specimen was PBMCs. These receptors all come from a man aged 25-40 years in good health and CMV-seronegative.

The genes are TRBV14 and TRBJ2-7, with 10 bases aligning to TRBD2. The CDR3 runs 15 residues. The germline gives CDR1 SGHDN, CDR2 FVKESK. J gave up 3 bases and V 6 bases, and 8 bases lay outside the gene matches. CDR3 loop: CASRSSGSPLYEQYF. Here the CDR3 DNA reads TGTGCCAGCAGATCTAGCGGGAGCCCCCTCTACGAGCAGTACTTC.

The chain has TRBV18 and TRBJ1-2, with TRBD1 matching 9 bases. CDR1 is KGHSH and CDR2 is LQKENI in the germline V gene. V was pared by 3 bases and J by 3 bases, with 11 bases of the junction left unmatched. The CDR3 totals 17 residues. The CDR3 DNA reads TGTGCCAGCTCACCCACGGAACAGGGGGCGCCCGACTATGGCTACACCTTC. It encodes CASSPTEQGAPDYGYTF.

Here the CDR3 DNA reads TGTGCTAGTGGTTTGGTAGGTAGAGACTCTCAAGCAACAGATACGCAGTATTTT. It specifies CASGLVGRDSQATDTQYF. This chain uses TRBV12-5 with TRBJ2-3, with D uncertain. Germline loops: CDR1 LGHNT, CDR2 FRNRAP. Trimming took off 0 bases at V and 3 bases at J, with 19 bases between the two ends. The CDR3 is 18 amino acids.

The chain combines TRBV5-1 with TRBJ2-7; 10 bases map to TRBD1. V dropped 0 bases and J dropped 4; count of bases not matched to a gene: 4. Germline CDR1 SGHRS, CDR2 YFSETQ. The CDR3 contains 15 residues. Here the CDR3 reads CASSLGQGALYEQYF. CDR3 DNA: TGCGCCAGCAGCTTGGGACAGGGGGCGCTTTACGAGCAGTACTTC. The full variable domain, its missing parts supplied by reference TRBV5-1 and TRBJ2-7, is KAGVTQTPRYLIKTRGQQVTLSCSPISGHRSVSWYQQTPGQGLQFLFEYFSETQRNKGNFPGRFSGRQFSNSRSEMNVSTLELGDSALYLCASSLGQGALYEQYFGPGTRLTVT.

The V call is TRBV5-6, the J call TRBJ1-5; no definite D call. The ends were cut back, 0 bases at V and 3 bases at J, with 7 bases in the middle. This CDR3 contains 14 residues. The germline gives CDR1 SGHDT, CDR2 YYEEEE. The CDR3 protein is CASSLAGDNQPQHF. The CDR3 DNA is TGTGCCAGCAGCTTGGCGGGAGACAATCAGCCCCAGCATTTT.

The gene calls are TRBV6-1 and TRBJ1-3; 10 nucleotides align to TRBD1. J was trimmed by 7 bases and V by 4 bases; bases with no gene match: 7. Germline values: CDR1 MNHNS, CDR2 SASEGT. This CDR3 has 15 residues. The CDR3 here is CASSADRGYGNTIYF. CDR3 DNA sequence: TGTGCCAGCAGTGCGGACAGGGGGTATGGGAACACCATATATTTT.

The rearrangement links TRBV4-1 to TRBJ1-2; 7 bases are a match to TRBD1. The V gene end was trimmed by 1 base and the J gene end by 5 bases; junction bases not matched to a gene: 4. CDR1 and CDR2 from the germline V gene are MGHRA and YSYEKL. The CDR3 runs 14 residues. The CDR3 spells CASSQARGQYGYTF. DNA for the CDR3: TGCGCCAGCAGCCAAGCTAGGGGGCAATATGGCTACACCTTC.

The chain links TRBV4-2 to TRBJ2-1, with 9 bases that match TRBD2. Germline CDR1 and CDR2: LGHNA and YNFKEQ. J lost 4 bases, V lost 6 bases, and 7 bases had no gene match. The CDR3 runs to 15 residues. Written as DNA, the CDR3 is TGTGCCAGCAGTCCAACTAGCGGGCGTTACAATGAGCAGTTCTTC. It yields the protein CASSPTSGRYNEQFF.

The chain links TRBV19 to TRBJ2-5; 7 bases are shared with TRBD1. The DNA end lines up better with TRBJ2-7; the J call may be wrong. This CDR3 comprises 15 residues. Germline CDR1 is LNHDA and CDR2 is SQIVND (reference sequence). CDR3 residues: CASMRSGQNSYEQYF. For the CDR3, the DNA is TGTGCCAGTATGCGTTCGGGACAGAACTCCTACGAGCAGTACTTC.

The chain has TRBV7-9 and TRBJ1-4; 9 nucleotides align to TRBD1. Germline lookup yields CDR1 SEHNR and CDR2 FQNEAQ (reference sequence). CDR3 length: 14 residues. With 2 bases clipped from V and 8 bases from J, the junction kept 3 bases outside the gene matches. Here the CDR3 DNA reads TGTGCCAGCAGCTTACGACAGGGGGGAGAAAAACTGTTTTTT. Residues: CASSLRQGGEKLFF.

This clone was seen a few times. The chain couples TRBV6-5 to TRBJ1-1; D ambiguous. Germline loops: CDR1 MNHEY, CDR2 SVGAGI. V shed 4 bases and J shed 8 bases, with 11 bases lying between them. The length of the CDR3 is 12 residues. In DNA, the CDR3 is TGTGCCAGCAGTTCTCCGGGAAACGAAGCTTTCTTT. Protein: CASSSPGNEAFF.

This clone is a singleton in its sample. The chain is built from TRBV7-2 and TRBJ1-1, with D maybe TRBD1 (5 bases). The V end lost 3 bases, the J end lost 5 bases, and 10 bases lay between the germline ends. Looked up from germline, CDR1 is SGHTA and CDR2 is FQGNSA. The CDR3 is 13 amino acids. The CDR3 is CASSLWGSTEAFF. Written as DNA, the CDR3 is TGTGCCAGCAGCTTGTGGGGCTCAACTGAAGCTTTCTTT.

The chain has TRBV4-3 and TRBJ1-5; no reliable D call. The CDR3 runs 15 residues. CDR1 LGHNA and CDR2 YSLEER come from the germline V gene. The V end was cut by 0 bases, the J end by 3 bases, with 9 bases between. The CDR3, as DNA: TGCGCCAGCAGCCAAGATTGGCCTTACAATCAGCCCCAGCATTTT. This sequence encodes CASSQDWPYNQPQHF.

The V call is TRBV7-2, the J call TRBJ2-5; possible D gene TRBD1, 5 bases. This CDR3 region has 13 residues. The V end lost 2 bases, the J end lost 5 bases, and 9 bases lay between the germline ends. The germline V gene has CDR1 SGHTA and CDR2 FQGNSA. The CDR3 DNA is TGTGCCAGCAGCTTACAGGGTTTGGAGACCCAGTACTTC. It specifies CASSLQGLETQYF.

The chain links TRBV28 to TRBJ1-6; tentative D call: TRBD1 (6 bases). The CDR3 runs to 16 residues. Germline CDR1 is MDHEN and CDR2 is SYDVKM. V lost 4 bases to trimming and J lost 2 bases, with 12 bases between them. CDR3 loop: CASSSQQGPYNSPLHF. The CDR3 DNA is TGTGCCAGCAGTTCCCAACAGGGCCCCTATAATTCACCCCTCCACTTT. The whole variable domain, filled in from reference TRBV28 and TRBJ1-6, reads DVKVTQSSRYLVKRTGEKVFLECVQDMDHENMFWYRQDPGLGLRLIYFSYDVKMKEKGDIPEGYSVSREKKERFSLILESASTNQTSMYLCASSSQQGPYNSPLHFGNGTRLTVT.

The V and J genes are TRBV19 and TRBJ2-5, with 8 bases aligning to TRBD2. The V segment lost 6 bases and the J segment 0 bases; nucleotides outside the gene matches: 3. This CDR3 comprises 14 residues. The V gene's germline CDR1 is LNHDA and CDR2 SQIVND (reference sequence). The CDR3 loop is CASRGSGDQETQYF. In nucleotides, the CDR3 is TGTGCCAGTAGAGGTAGCGGGGACCAAGAGACCCAGTACTTC. Full variable domain (rest looked up from reference TRBV19 and TRBJ2-5): DGGITQSPKYLFRKEGQNVTLSCEQNLNHDAMYWYRQDPGQGLRLIYYSQIVNDFQKGDIAEGYSVSREKKESFPLTVTSAQKNPTAFYLCASRGSGDQETQYFGPGTRLLVL.

The chain links TRBV5-4 to TRBJ2-2; D is perhaps TRBD2 (7 bases). Germline values: CDR1 SGHNT, CDR2 YYREEE (reference sequence). The CDR3 spans 15 residues. The V gene lost 4 bases and the J gene lost 6 bases, with 16 bases spanning the gap. The CDR3 is CASSGKGGDPGELFF. CDR3 DNA: TGTGCCAGCAGCGGTAAAGGGGGGGACCCCGGGGAGCTGTTTTTT.

This chain links TRBV10-3 with TRBJ2-2, with 10 positions matching TRBD2. The germline V gene has CDR1 ENHRY and CDR2 SYGVKD. V trimming: 0 bases; J trimming: 7 bases; junction bases outside the gene matches: 11. There are 18 residues in the CDR3. The CDR3 sequence: CAISESSGSSGRGGELFF. In DNA, the CDR3 is TGTGCCATCAGTGAGTCGTCCGGATCTAGCGGGAGAGGCGGGGAGCTGTTTTTT.

The chain carries TRBV6-5 and TRBJ2-7, with D tentatively TRBD2 (6 bases). Deletions cut 0 bases from V and 7 bases from J, with 13 bases between. CDR3 length equals 14 residues. Germline loops: CDR1 MNHEY, CDR2 SVGAGI. CDR3 in amino acids: CASSYSIGGWEQYF. As DNA, the CDR3 is TGTGCCAGCAGTTACTCGATCGGGGGTTGGGAGCAGTACTTC.

This clone was picked up a small number of times. This rearrangement joins TRBV10-3 to TRBJ2-7; 7 nucleotides agree with TRBD1. The length of the CDR3 is 14 residues. The trim removed 11 bases at V and 0 bases at J, leaving 10 bases unmatched. The germline V gene has CDR1 ENHRY and CDR2 SYGVKD. CDR3 bases: TGTGCCCTTCGGGACAGACCTAGCTCCTACGAGCAGTACTTC. Protein sequence: CALRDRPSSYEQYF.

V gene TRBV7-2 combines with J gene TRBJ1-2; TRBD1 might be the D (5 bases). The CDR3 has 13 residues. Trimming removed 7 bases at V and 4 bases at J, with 13 bases between. Germline V gives CDR1 SGHTA, CDR2 FQGNSA. The CDR3 coding sequence is TGTGCCAGCACTCCCAGGGTGGGCTATGGCTACACCTTC. This translates into CASTPRVGYGYTF.

V and J are TRBV7-8 and TRBJ2-5; TRBD1 aligns across 11 bases. V gave up 4 bases and J gave up 11 bases; unmatched junction bases: 21. The CDR3 has 18 residues. Germline V gene sequence: CDR1 SGHVS, CDR2 FQNEAQ. CDR3 in DNA: TGTGCCAGCAGCTCATGGGGACAGGGGGTTAGCGGGAGATCTGAGCAGTACTTC. It is translated as CASSSWGQGVSGRSEQYF.

The chain has TRBV19 and TRBJ1-2; a possible D gene is TRBD1 (5 bases). V lost 5 bases and J lost 5, with 15 bases in between. Germline CDR1 is LNHDA and CDR2 is SQIVND (reference sequence). CDR3 length equals 14 residues. This CDR3 reads CASSGSIGGYGYTF. Here the CDR3 DNA reads TGTGCCAGTAGTGGGTCGATCGGGGGTTATGGCTACACCTTC.

This chain joins TRBV19 and TRBJ2-4; a weak D match, TRBD1 (6 bases). Trimming cost V 5 bases and J 0 bases, with 11 bases left between them. Germline CDR1 LNHDA, CDR2 SQIVND (reference sequence). The CDR3 covers 15 residues. In nucleotides, the CDR3 is TGTGCCAGTAGTGCCCCAGGGGTAGCCAAAAACATTCAGTACTTC. It is translated as CASSAPGVAKNIQYF.